The source of this T cell receptor beta chain is a study of molecular identifiers for immune sequencing clone quantification. Broader study findings: It was shown that clones above 20 RNA copies held over 98% of effector molecules, but under 1% in naive cells.

Worth noting for this clonotype: Its specificity is not known.

With listed TCR primers and previously described methods, bulk TCR libraries were prepared. TCRdb fed the PCR reads into MiXCR, producing one record per CDR3 protein. In the table there are around 460,000 distinct CDR3 sequences, over 20% of which are singletons. From around 20,000 to 1,000,000 sorted cells, naive CD8 libraries were generated with 10%, 30% or 50% RNA. Researchers sorted naive CD8 T cells as cells that were CD8+CD4-CCR7+CD45RA+. The sequenced sample was naive CD8+ T cells from blood, with Jurkat cell RNA spiked in. Noted subset: FACS-sorted CD8+CD4-CCR7+CD45RA+ naive T cells. The source is a human donor in good health. Some libraries in this study had Jurkat cell RNA spiked in.

The CDR3 nucleotides read TGCGCCAGCAGCCAAGGCGTGGGGAATGAAGCTTTCTTT. It translates to CASSQGVGNEAFF. This sequence joins TRBV4-3 and TRBJ1-1, with D unresolved. The V gene's germline CDR1 is LGHNA and CDR2 YSLEER. Trimming removed 1 base from V and 7 bases from J, with 10 bases in between. The CDR3 consists of 13 residues.